This TCR beta chain was captured in a study of beta chain features in type 1 diabetes. Broader study findings: Moderate yet significant TCRB CDR3 shortening was seen in Type 1 diabetes patients in all four CD4+ subsets.

Expressed TCRB transcripts were sequenced because the isolated RNA had all been reverse transcribed beforehand. The table came from immunoSEQ multiplex PCR; TCRdb's copy has only in-frame clones and leaves some out. This table has hundreds of thousands of clones, roughly 12% appearing once. About this clone: The target antigen is unknown.

CDR3 length: 13 amino acids. Germline V gene data show CDR1 as GTSNPN and CDR2 as SVGIG (reference sequence). V was pared by 0 bases and J by 1 base, with 6 bases between. The source material was naive CD4+ T cells from blood. This receptor was identified in a man aged 18 to 29 with type 1 diabetes. The genes are TRBV30 and TRBJ1-1; D gene unclear. This chain's CDR3 is CAWSVHPNTEAFF. The CDR3 nucleotides read TGTGCCTGGAGTGTCCACCCGAACACTGAAGCTTTCTTT.